Listed below are T cell receptor beta chains from one sample, sequenced in a study of shared clonotypes between healthy human individuals. Profiled with immunoSEQ multiplex PCR; TCRdb holds only in-frame clones, not every one. The table includes under 2.5 million clones, about 90% detected once. The sample taken for sequencing was naive CD4+ T cells from PBMCs. Receptors originate from a man aged 18 to 29 in good health. Some clones in this sample may be carry-over from other donors' samples. Both conserved end residues are part of each CDR3. Each record gives: V gene, D gene, J gene, clone size, CDR3 protein, CDR3 DNA. A D gene is named only where the DNA matches it firmly. Only some rows state a clone size, as once, few, many or a class for expanded clones.

>TRBV27|.|TRBJ1-1|.
CASSLWTAGLGTEAFF
TGTGCCAGCAGTTTATGGACAGCGGGCTTGGGCACTGAAGCTTTCTTT
>TRBV19|.|TRBJ1-2|.
CASSKGGVPPNYGYTF
TGTGCCAGTAGTAAGGGAGGAGTCCCCCCTAACTATGGCTACACCTTC
>TRBV7-2|.|TRBJ1-3|few
CASSPQGLDSGNTIYF
TGTGCCAGCAGCCCGCAGGGGCTAGACTCTGGAAACACCATATATTTT
>TRBV2|TRBD1|TRBJ2-7|.
CASSRLGQGLYEQYF
TGTGCCAGCAGTCGCTTAGGACAGGGTCTGTACGAGCAGTACTTC
>TRBV9|.|TRBJ2-3|.
CASSIQSTDTQYF
TGTGCCAGCAGTATCCAGAGCACAGATACGCAGTATTTT
>TRBV14|.|TRBJ2-1|.
CASSSTRDGGEQFF
TGTGCCAGCAGCTCGACGCGGGATGGAGGCGAGCAGTTCTTC
>TRBV9|TRBD2|TRBJ2-2|.
CASSVDPSGSGELFF
TGTGCCAGCAGCGTAGACCCTAGCGGTTCCGGGGAGCTGTTTTTT
>TRBV19|.|TRBJ2-1|.
CASKRRTGLFNEQFF
TGTGCCAGCAAACGCAGGACTGGCCTCTTTAATGAGCAGTTCTTC
>TRBV6-5|.|TRBJ2-7|once
CASSYSRGPPYEQYF
TGTGCCAGCAGTTACTCGCGGGGTCCCCCCTACGAGCAGTACTTC
>TRBV6-5|.|TRBJ1-2|.
CASRRTGSGGYTF
TGTGCCAGCAGAAGGACGGGATCGGGAGGCTACACCTTC
>TRBV29-1|.|TRBJ2-3|.
CSVVSGTDTQYF
TGCAGCGTTGTATCAGGCACAGATACGCAGTATTTT
>TRBV13|TRBD1|TRBJ1-2|.
CARSLYQGAWGYTF
TGTGCCCGCAGCTTATACCAGGGGGCTTGGGGCTACACCTTC
>TRBV19|.|TRBJ1-5|.
CASRSSNQPQHF
TGTGCCAGCAGGTCCAGCAATCAGCCCCAGCATTTT
>TRBV27|.|TRBJ2-3|.
CASSSRSPSFTDTQYF
TGTGCCAGCAGTTCCAGGTCCCCCTCCTTCACAGATACGCAGTATTTT
>TRBV28|TRBD1|TRBJ1-2|.
CASSGQGPLNYGYTF
TGTGCCAGCAGCGGACAGGGGCCACTTAACTATGGCTACACCTTC
>TRBV27|TRBD1|TRBJ1-2|.
CASSLDRGHGYTF
TGTGCCAGCAGTCTAGACAGGGGGCACGGCTACACCTTC
>TRBV7-8|TRBD2|TRBJ2-7|.
CASSLSRGGRSTYEQYF
TGTGCCAGCAGCCTCTCCCGGGGGGGACGGAGCACCTACGAGCAGTACTTC
>TRBV9|.|TRBJ1-2|.
CASSVGNSGIDGYTF
TGTGCCAGCAGCGTAGGAAACAGTGGGATCGATGGCTACACCTTC
>TRBV29-1|.|TRBJ2-7|.
CSVESSLGSEQYF
TGCAGCGTTGAGAGTTCGCTGGGGAGCGAGCAGTACTTC
>TRBV9|.|TRBJ2-7|.
CASSVQGRASEQYF
TGTGCCAGCAGCGTTCAGGGGAGGGCCTCCGAGCAGTACTTC
>TRBV7-9|.|TRBJ2-5|.
CASSKQLIQETQYF
TGTGCCAGCAGCAAACAACTAATCCAAGAGACCCAGTACTTC
>TRBV4-2|.|TRBJ1-2|.
CASSQVRGERGSGYTF
TGTGCCAGCAGCCAAGTAAGGGGCGAGAGAGGTTCAGGCTACACCTTC
>TRBV14|TRBD1|TRBJ1-3|.
CASSRTGGADTIYF
TGTGCCAGCAGCCGGACAGGGGGCGCGGACACCATATATTTT
>TRBV5-1|TRBD2|TRBJ2-2|.
CASSLGLAGPGTGELFF
TGCGCCAGCAGCTTAGGACTAGCGGGCCCCGGTACCGGGGAGCTGTTTTTT
>TRBV5-1|TRBD2|TRBJ2-3|once
CASSGLAGTDTQYF
TGCGCCAGCAGCGGACTAGCAGGTACAGATACGCAGTATTTT
>TRBV18|.|TRBJ2-7|.
CASSPSAVTYEQYF
TGTGCCAGCTCACCATCGGCAGTAACCTACGAGCAGTACTTC